These T cell receptor beta chains were read from a single sample in a study of T cell repertoires in ileal Crohn's disease. Data came from immunoSEQ multiplex PCR; TCRdb stores just in-frame clones and leaves some out. The table records some 14,000 clones, roughly four fifths of them present only once. The sample comprised ileal tissue. All receptors come from an adult with Crohn's disease. CDR3s include the opening cysteine and the closing phenylalanine or tryptophan. A D gene is named only where the DNA matches it firmly. Size tells how often a clone was seen (once, few, many) or the class of an expanded clone, and some rows leave it out.

clone size	J gene	CDR3 length	D gene	V gene	CDR3 DNA	CDR3 protein
-	TRBJ1-2	16	-	TRBV7-4	TGTGCCAGCAGCTTATTAACGACAGGAGGATCCTATGGCTACACCTTC	CASSLLTTGGSYGYTF
-	TRBJ1-3	14	TRBD1	TRBV10-3	TGTGCCGCCGGTAATCGGGACAGGGGAAACACCATATATTTT	CAAGNRDRGNTIYF
-	TRBJ2-2	14	-	TRBV30	TGTGCCTGGAATTTCGGACAAAACACCGGGGAGCTGTTTTTT	CAWNFGQNTGELFF
-	TRBJ2-1	15	TRBD2	TRBV7-9	TGTGCCAGCAGCCCTCGGGGCGGGGGTCACAATGAGCAGTTCTTC	CASSPRGGGHNEQFF
-	TRBJ2-1	14	TRBD1	TRBV6-4	TGTGCCAGCAGTCCCGGGACAGAATACAATGAGCAGTTCTTC	CASSPGTEYNEQFF
-	TRBJ2-2	15	-	TRBV14	TGTGCCAGCAGCCAAGGGTACATAACCACCGGGGAGCTGTTTTTT	CASSQGYITTGELFF
-	TRBJ2-3	16	-	TRBV7-2	TGTGCCAGCAGCTTAGTTGTGGGGCAACGCACAGATACGCAGTATTTT	CASSLVVGQRTDTQYF
-	TRBJ2-5	14	-	TRBV5-4	TGTGCCAGCAGCTTTCAGAGGGGGCAAGAGACCCAGTACTTC	CASSFQRGQETQYF
-	TRBJ1-2	15	-	TRBV27	TGTGCCAGCAGTTTACGCGGCCAGAAGCCTGGAGGCTACACCTTC	CASSLRGQKPGGYTF
once	TRBJ1-3	16	-	TRBV4-2	TGTGCCAGCAGCCAAGATACTAGTAACTTAGGAAACACCATATATTTT	CASSQDTSNLGNTIYF
once	TRBJ2-1	14	-	TRBV18	TGTGCCAGCTCACCACAAGGCAGGAGGAATGAGCAGTTCTTC	CASSPQGRRNEQFF
-	TRBJ2-7	13	TRBD1	TRBV7-7	TGTGCCAGCAGCGCGGACAGGGGGTCCGAGCAGTACTTC	CASSADRGSEQYF
-	TRBJ1-1	11	-	TRBV7-8	TGTGCCAGCAGCGGACAGTTCGAAGCTTTCTTT	CASSGQFEAFF
-	TRBJ1-2	16	TRBD1	TRBV19	TGTGCCAGTAGTAAAAAATTGACAGGGTTAGTGCCTGGCTACACCTTC	CASSKKLTGLVPGYTF
-	TRBJ2-1	17	TRBD2	TRBV29-1	TGCAGCGGAAAGGGACTAGCGGGGGGGAAAACAAACAATGAGCAGTTCTTC	CSGKGLAGGKTNNEQFF
-	TRBJ2-7	13	-	TRBV2	TGTGCCAGCAAGGCCGACACGACCTACGAGCAGTACTTC	CASKADTTYEQYF
-	TRBJ2-7	15	TRBD2	TRBV7-8	TGTGCCAGCAGCTGGGGGACTAGCGGGGGCTTCGAGCAGTACTTC	CASSWGTSGGFEQYF
-	TRBJ1-1	15	TRBD1	TRBV7-2	TGTGCCAGCAGCTTAGCCGGGACAGGGATTACTGAAGCTTTCTTT	CASSLAGTGITEAFF
-	TRBJ1-6	16	-	TRBV7-6	TGTGCCAGCAGCGATGACTTAAGCTCCTATAATTCACCCCTCCACTTT	CASSDDLSSYNSPLHF
-	TRBJ2-5	15	TRBD1	TRBV9	TGTGCCAGCAGCATTGGGACAGCGACCCAAGAGACCCAGTACTTC	CASSIGTATQETQYF